The 28 T cell receptor beta chains below were found in one sample sequenced in a study of T-cell memory formation after mild COVID-19. A single record per CDR3 protein comes from TCRdb applying MiXCR to the 5' RACE reads. The data show around 200,000 distinct CDR3 sequences, about 22% seen once. The sequencing sample was made of PBMCs or a T cell subset sorted from them (not recorded which). The source of these receptors is an adult woman who had mild COVID-19 (a few samples of this study predate the infection). Cell type and time point are not known.

This chain links TRBV11-1 with TRBJ2-7, with 9 bases that match TRBD2. The CDR3 has 15 residues. Germline loops: CDR1 SGHAT, CDR2 FQDESV (reference sequence). V lost 5 bases, J lost 5 bases, and 10 bases stayed unmatched. The CDR3 is CASSLQAGGLDEQYF. The CDR3 nucleotides read TGTGCCAGCAGCCTTCAAGCGGGAGGCTTGGACGAGCAGTACTTC.

This clonotype was detected a few times. The chain joins TRBV7-9 to TRBJ2-7; maybe TRBD1 (6 bases). This CDR3 region has 14 residues. V gave up 4 bases and J gave up 3 bases, with 13 bases separating them. Germline loops: CDR1 SEHNR, CDR2 FQNEAQ (reference sequence). CDR3 amino acids: CASSYTGNLYEQYF. In DNA, the CDR3 is TGTGCCAGCAGCTACACAGGGAACCTCTACGAGCAGTACTTC.

The chain links TRBV9 to TRBJ2-2; 8 bases match TRBD2. This CDR3 region has 16 residues. Per the germline V gene, CDR1 is SGDLS and CDR2 is YYNGEE. Trimming cost V 4 bases and J 5 bases; bases outside gene matches: 10. The CDR3 nucleotides read TGTGCCAGCAGCCCCCGGGGGGGGACTCCTACCGGGGAGCTGTTTTTT. This gives the protein CASSPRGGTPTGELFF.

This clonotype was seen repeatedly, ten times or more. The chain carries TRBV7-8 and TRBJ2-1, with D perhaps TRBD2 (5 bases). V lost 1 base, J lost 0 bases, and 10 bases lay in between. CDR3 length equals 16 residues. CDR1 and CDR2 from the germline V gene are SGHVS and FQNEAQ. CDR3 bases: TGTGCCAGCAGCTTAGTTGCGGGTAGCTCCTACAATGAGCAGTTCTTC. Amino acids: CASSLVAGSSYNEQFF.

This clonotype showed up just a few times. The J gene is TRBJ2-2, the V gene TRBV6-5; 9 nucleotides agree with TRBD1. V shed 6 bases, J shed 1 base, and the junction held 9 bases outside the gene matches. The germline gives CDR1 MNHEY, CDR2 SVGAGI. This CDR3 has 17 amino acids. The chain's CDR3 is CASSTSPGQGNTGELFF. CDR3 coding DNA: TGTGCCAGCAGCACTAGCCCGGGACAGGGGAACACCGGGGAGCTGTTTTTT.

This rearrangement joins TRBV12-3 or TRBV12-4 to TRBJ1-2; perhaps TRBD1 as D (5 bases). This CDR3 region has 15 residues. The V and J ends lost 1 base and 5 bases respectively, with 14 bases between them. CDR3 protein: CASSLGLPGIYGYTF. The CDR3 coding sequence is TGTGCCAGCAGTTTAGGTTTACCAGGGATTTATGGCTACACCTTC.

There are a few counts of this clonotype. In DNA form, the CDR3 reads TGTGCCAGCAGCTTAGTTAGCAATCAGCCCCAGCATTTT. It codes for CASSLVSNQPQHF. The V gene is TRBV11-2, the J gene TRBJ1-5; D remains unclear. Trimming shortened V by 1 base and J by 0 bases, and 1 base separated the two germline ends. This CDR3 region has 13 residues. Germline CDR1 SGHAT, CDR2 FQNNGV.

This chain joins TRBV7-6 and TRBJ2-3; 8 bases fit TRBD2. The CDR3 is 17 residues long. The ends lost 0 bases at V and 3 bases at J; junction bases unmatched: 8. The germline CDR1 and CDR2 sequences are SGHVS and FNYEAQ. Here the CDR3 reads CASSLAAASGPTDTQYF. The DNA of the CDR3 is TGTGCCAGCAGCTTAGCGGCGGCTAGCGGGCCGACAGATACGCAGTATTTT.

This clonotype was counted only a few times. The chain joins TRBV11-1 to TRBJ2-7; 10 bases are a match to TRBD2. The CDR3 runs 16 residues. The germline V gene encodes CDR1 SGHAT and CDR2 FQDESV (reference sequence). V was clipped by 1 base and J by 4 bases; unmatched bases: 7. In DNA, the CDR3 is TGTGCCAGCAGCTTAGTCCAGCCTAGCGGGAGTTACGAGCAGTACTTC. Translated, it gives CASSLVQPSGSYEQYF.

This clonotype turned up a few times. The gene calls are TRBV4-2 and TRBJ1-1, with D perhaps matching TRBD1 (5 bases). Germline CDR1 reads LGHNA; CDR2 reads YNFKEQ. V lost 5 bases and J lost 1, with 11 bases in between. The CDR3 covers 14 residues. CDR3 protein: CASSTLGGNTEAFF. The CDR3, as DNA: TGTGCCAGCAGCACCCTCGGGGGGAACACTGAAGCTTTCTTT.

The CDR3 here is CASSPWTTYNEQFF. For the CDR3, the DNA is TGCGCCAGCAGCCCCTGGACTACTTACAATGAGCAGTTCTTC. The chain uses TRBV4-3 and TRBJ2-1, with D possibly matching TRBD2 (6 bases). CDR1 is LGHNA, CDR2 YSLEER, per germline. This CDR3 contains 14 residues. Trimming cost V 4 bases and J 4 bases, with 11 bases left between them.

There are a few counts of this clonotype. The rearrangement uses TRBV5-1 and TRBJ1-1, with a weak D call TRBD1 (6 bases). Trimming left V 4 bases short and J 10 bases short, with 20 bases between. Per germline, CDR1 SGHRS and CDR2 YFSETQ. This CDR3 contains 14 residues. The CDR3: CASSLAVAGAGAFF. CDR3 nucleotide sequence: TGCGCCAGCAGCCTGGCTGTAGCGGGGGCAGGAGCTTTCTTT.

This clonotype was observed a handful of times. V gene TRBV7-9 combines with J gene TRBJ1-1; a possible D gene is TRBD1 (6 bases). With 4 bases removed from V and 5 bases from J, the gap between germline ends came to 8 bases. Germline V CDR1 and CDR2: SEHNR, FQNEAQ (reference sequence). The CDR3 runs 12 residues. The CDR3 protein is CASSWRGTEAFF. The CDR3, as DNA: TGTGCCAGCAGCTGGAGGGGGACTGAAGCTTTCTTT. Full variable domain (remainder filled in from reference TRBV7-9 and TRBJ1-1): DTGVSQNPRHKITKRGQNVTFRCDPISEHNRLYWYRQTLGQGPEFLTYFQNEAQLEKSRLLSDRFSAERPKGSFSTLEIQRTEQGDSAMYLCASSWRGTEAFFGQGTRLTVV.

The chain recombines TRBV9 with TRBJ2-2; 8 bases match TRBD1. The CDR3 has 15 amino acids. The junction had 8 bases not matched to a gene; V was cut back by 4 bases and J by 6 bases. Per the germline V gene, CDR1 is SGDLS and CDR2 is YYNGEE. Written as DNA, the CDR3 is TGTGCCAGCAGCTCAACAGGGGGAGCATCCGGGGAGCTGTTTTTT. Its translation is CASSSTGGASGELFF. The full variable domain, in which reference TRBV9 and TRBJ2-2 provide the parts outside the CDR3, is DSGVTQTPKHLITATGQRVTLRCSPRSGDLSVYWYQQSLDQGLQFLIQYYNGEERAKGNILERFSAQQFPDLHSELNLSSLELGDSALYFCASSSTGGASGELFFGEGSRLTVL.

This clonotype was picked up a small number of times. The rearrangement uses TRBV5-1 and TRBJ2-1, with 9 bases identical to TRBD1. Germline trimming cut 2 bases from V and 5 bases from J; bases unmatched to any gene: 8. The CDR3 spans 16 residues. The germline CDR1 and CDR2 sequences are SGHRS and YFSETQ. CDR3 sequence reads: CASSFGGQGAHNEQFF. DNA for the CDR3: TGCGCCAGCAGCTTTGGGGGACAGGGTGCCCACAATGAGCAGTTCTTC. Based on the CDR3 plus reference TRBV5-1 and TRBJ2-1, the full variable domain is KAGVTQTPRYLIKTRGQQVTLSCSPISGHRSVSWYQQTPGQGLQFLFEYFSETQRNKGNFPGRFSGRQFSNSRSEMNVSTLELGDSALYLCASSFGGQGAHNEQFFGPGTRLTVL.

This clonotype was detected ten times or more. The V and J genes are TRBV7-9 and TRBJ2-2; D is unclear. Trimming removed 3 bases at V and 6 bases at J, with 5 bases between. Germline V gene sequence: CDR1 SEHNR, CDR2 FQNEAQ (reference sequence). The CDR3 spans 12 residues. The CDR3 is CASSLRAGELFF. The CDR3 DNA follows: TGTGCCAGCAGCTTGAGAGCCGGGGAGCTGTTTTTT.

A few counts support this clonotype. This chain links TRBV28 with TRBJ2-1; D not resolved. The ends were cut back, 6 bases at V and 6 bases at J, with 15 bases in the middle. Germline CDR1 MDHEN, CDR2 SYDVKM. The CDR3 is 14 amino acids. The CDR3 coding sequence is TGTGCCAGCAGCCCAGAAAGAGGAAGCAATGAGCAGTTCTTC. Translating it yields CASSPERGSNEQFF.

This clonotype was counted only a few times. This sequence joins TRBV9 and TRBJ2-5; 10 bases line up with TRBD2. The trim removed 2 bases at V and 5 bases at J, leaving 3 bases unmatched. The V gene's germline CDR1 is SGDLS and CDR2 YYNGEE. The CDR3 contains 14 residues. The CDR3 coding sequence is TGTGCCAGCAGCGTCACTAGCGGGGTTGAGACCCAGTACTTC. Protein: CASSVTSGVETQYF. The full variable domain, completed using reference TRBV9 and TRBJ2-5, is DSGVTQTPKHLITATGQRVTLRCSPRSGDLSVYWYQQSLDQGLQFLIQYYNGEERAKGNILERFSAQQFPDLHSELNLSSLELGDSALYFCASSVTSGVETQYFGPGTRLLVL.

This clonotype was picked up a small number of times. V gene TRBV5-6 combines with J gene TRBJ2-5, with D unclear. V dropped 0 bases and J dropped 2 bases, with 8 bases sitting between them. Per germline, CDR1 SGHDT and CDR2 YYEEEE. This CDR3 region has 14 residues. The CDR3 coding sequence is TGTGCCAGCAGCTTGGCAGCACTGCAAGAGACCCAGTACTTC. The encoded protein is CASSLAALQETQYF.

The rearrangement joins TRBV6-5 to TRBJ1-1; perhaps TRBD1 as D (6 bases). The CDR3 contains 13 residues. Trimming took off 5 bases at V and 4 bases at J, with 11 bases between the two ends. Germline-derived CDR1 and CDR2 are MNHEY and SVGAGI. Here the CDR3 DNA reads TGTGCCAGCAGTCCCGGACAGATCACTGAAGCTTTCTTT. Translating gives CASSPGQITEAFF.

In this sample, this clonotype turned up many times. J is TRBJ1-1 and V is TRBV7-9; D call uncertain. V lost 6 bases to trimming and J lost 4 bases, with 12 bases between them. Germline loops: CDR1 SEHNR, CDR2 FQNEAQ (reference sequence). This CDR3 has 13 residues. The CDR3 nucleotides read TGTGCCAGCAGTCTCATCGAGAGCACTGAAGCTTTCTTT. Its protein product is CASSLIESTEAFF. Looking up the rest from reference TRBV7-9 and TRBJ1-1 gives the full variable domain: DTGVSQNPRHKITKRGQNVTFRCDPISEHNRLYWYRQTLGQGPEFLTYFQNEAQLEKSRLLSDRFSAERPKGSFSTLEIQRTEQGDSAMYLCASSLIESTEAFFGQGTRLTVV.

The table lists this clonotype with a few counts. This rearrangement joins TRBV9 to TRBJ1-1, with D perhaps matching TRBD1 (6 bases). The CDR3 is 14 amino acids. CDR1 is SGDLS and CDR2 is YYNGEE in the germline V gene. Trimming shortened V by 0 bases and J by 1 base, and 7 bases separated the two germline ends. CDR3 coding DNA: TGTGCCAGCAGCGTAGGGACAGCGAACACTGAAGCTTTCTTT. Its translation is CASSVGTANTEAFF. Filled out from reference TRBV9 and TRBJ1-1, the complete variable domain reads DSGVTQTPKHLITATGQRVTLRCSPRSGDLSVYWYQQSLDQGLQFLIQYYNGEERAKGNILERFSAQQFPDLHSELNLSSLELGDSALYFCASSVGTANTEAFFGQGTRLTVV.

Only a few counts were recorded for this clonotype. This chain uses TRBV6-1 with TRBJ2-7; TRBD1 matches at 8 bases. The CDR3 totals 15 residues. Germline V gene data show CDR1 as MNHNS and CDR2 as SASEGT. Trimming took 2 bases from V and 2 from J; bases not matched to a gene: 5. The CDR3 region is CASSESVQGAYEQYF. The CDR3 DNA follows: TGTGCCAGCAGTGAAAGTGTACAGGGGGCCTACGAGCAGTACTTC.

The V gene is TRBV3-1, the J gene TRBJ1-1; 7 bases align to TRBD1. Germline V lookup: CDR1 LGHDT, CDR2 YNNKEL (reference sequence). Unmatched junction bases numbered 2, after V lost 1 base and J lost 3 bases. This CDR3 contains 14 residues. The CDR3 bases are TGTGCCAGCAGCCAAGGGGGACAGCACACTGAAGCTTTCTTT. Protein: CASSQGGQHTEAFF.

The V call is TRBV2, the J call TRBJ2-3; TRBD2 matches at 10 bases. The length of the CDR3 is 20 residues. Trimming removed 2 bases from V and 2 bases from J; junction bases left unmatched: 16. Germline V gene data show CDR1 as SNHLY and CDR2 as FYNNEI. CDR3 sequence: CASSERASGGPSEFTDTQYF. Written as DNA, the CDR3 is TGTGCCAGCAGTGAAAGGGCTAGCGGGGGCCCCTCAGAATTCACAGATACGCAGTATTTT.

The J gene is TRBJ2-5, the V gene TRBV7-2; D perhaps matches TRBD1 (5 bases). Germline V gives CDR1 SGHTA, CDR2 FQGNSA. CDR3 size: 15 residues. Trimming removed 5 bases at V and 2 bases at J, with 15 bases between. The CDR3 DNA reads as TGTGCCAGCAGCCCAATAGACAGTTCGCAAGAGACCCAGTACTTC. Translation: CASSPIDSSQETQYF.

This clonotype has more than one count but fewer than ten. The chain couples TRBV6-5 to TRBJ2-3; D not certain. Trimming stripped 5 bases from V and 6 bases from J, with 12 bases between. Germline-derived CDR1 and CDR2 are MNHEY and SVGAGI. The length of the CDR3 is 13 residues. The CDR3 sequence is CASSTVEVDTQYF. CDR3 in DNA: TGTGCCAGCAGTACGGTTGAAGTGGATACGCAGTATTTT.

The sample holds a few counts of this clonotype. The rearrangement links TRBV29-1 to TRBJ1-2; a weak D match, TRBD1 (5 bases). Germline CDR1 SQVTM, CDR2 ANQGSEA. CDR3 length equals 13 residues. V was clipped by 5 bases and J by 2 bases, with 12 bases between them. CDR3 sequence (DNA): TGCAGCGTTTATACGGGACGGAACTATGGCTACACCTTC. Protein product: CSVYTGRNYGYTF.